Detailed here is one T cell receptor (beta chain). Some clones are missing from TCRdb's copy, which holds only in-frame ones; the method was immunoSEQ multiplex PCR. The table shows more than 90,000 clones, with approximately 90% occurring only once. This entry belongs to a study of control samples from healthy donors and cancer patients. From germline, CDR1 is SGHTA and CDR2 FQGNSA. The V gene lost 5 bases and the J gene lost 3 bases, with 12 bases spanning the gap. This CDR3 is 14 amino acids long. Sequenced: blood. This rearrangement joins TRBV7-2 to TRBJ2-3; perhaps TRBD1 as D (5 bases). The clonotype originates from a man younger than 40 in good health. CDR3 residues: CASSLRQSTDTQYF. The CDR3 DNA reads TGTGCCAGCAGCCTTCGACAGTCTACAGATACGCAGTATTTT.